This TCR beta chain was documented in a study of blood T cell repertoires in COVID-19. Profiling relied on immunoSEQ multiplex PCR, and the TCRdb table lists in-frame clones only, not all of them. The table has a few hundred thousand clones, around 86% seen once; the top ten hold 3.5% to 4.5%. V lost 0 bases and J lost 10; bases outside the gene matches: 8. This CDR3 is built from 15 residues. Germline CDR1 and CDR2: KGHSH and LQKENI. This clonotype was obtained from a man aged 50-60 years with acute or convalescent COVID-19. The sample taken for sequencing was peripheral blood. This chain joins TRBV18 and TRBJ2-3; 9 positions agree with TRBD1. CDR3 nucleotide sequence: TGTGCCAGCTCACCACCGGGACAGGGACATTTGGCGCAGTATTTT. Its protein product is CASSPPGQGHLAQYF.